Included here is one TCR beta chain sequence, with context. This clonotype has only one observation. What this receptor recognizes is not known. No base quality information exists; no much larger clone differs at one position. One read is thin evidence. The data were obtained in a study of identical twins (dated by TCRdb to the mid-2010s). Turning to the overall study: To test whether fetal clonotypes persist, the study used deep sequencing on TCR alpha and beta repertoires from monozygotic twins, unrelated adults of various ages, and cord blood. Replicate twin experiments were performed at different times using different library preparation protocols to rule out contamination. Results the study describes overall, beyond this receptor: Abundant cord blood beta clonotypes carried fewer insertions; young adult naive repertoires showed a weaker similar trend, while memory repertoires showed none. Because the same donors could not be followed over many years, the conclusions relied on cross-sectional statistical analysis. Zero-insertion analyses could be partly confounded by invariant T cells such as MAIT and iNKT, although diverse VJ usage argued against such confounding for most clonotypes. Recombination models systematically underestimated out-of-frame TCR alpha sharing in monozygotic twins but agreed with sharing between unrelated individuals. The excess sharing between twins in beta out-of-frame sequences was weaker because fewer shared sequences reduced the signal-to-noise ratio. Compared with coincidental sharing between unrelated individuals, an excess of low generation-probability sequences was observed among out-of-frame TCR alpha sequences shared between twins.

The junction shows trimming of 6 bases on V and 9 bases on J, and the gene matches do not reach 4 bases of it. The CDR3 measures 12 amino acids from cysteine to phenylalanine. Left in the record is the CDR3 DNA by itself, 36 bases read in frame from the first base. CDR1 and CDR2 (MNHEY, SVGEGT) derive from the germline V gene. Receptor amplification or capture employed 5' RACE. Sequencing was performed on an Illumina HiSeq 2000. Template switching introduced a universal primer binding site; the final cDNA contained a unique molecular identifier, enabling accurate counting of TCR cDNA molecules. Specific primers in the conserved constant-segment region were used to synthesize first-strand cDNA for TCR alpha and beta chains. To control for contamination, every cDNA library was double barcoded, receiving both a SMART-Mk sample barcode and Illumina barcodes. Two successive PCR steps introduced TruSeq adapter sequences along with Illumina sample barcodes. Sequencing of the TCR alpha and beta cDNA libraries was done on the Illumina HiSeq platform using custom primers. For the original study's pipeline: Raw reads were processed with MiGEC to extract unique molecular identifiers, and MiXCR was used to determine CDR3 positions. Recombination models were inferred per individual with the repgenHMM and IGoR tools using an EM algorithm. Shared clonotype analysis was performed with the tcR package in R, normalizing sharing by the product of cloneset sizes. To study raw recombination without the effects of thymic and clonal selection, out-of-frame nonproductive sequences were analyzed. TCRdb itself trimmed the public reads at Q25 with fastp, ran MiXCR and retained productive beta chains. Identical CDR3 proteins give one entry, which carries the most common genes and DNA. The authors' filters were not applied to this entry. The sample yields 450,000 or so distinct CDR3 sequences; roughly 13% were counted once. The ten top clones hold around 0.98% of the sample.

Only healthy Caucasian donors were included. The twin cohort comprised three pairs of female monozygotic twins, all aged about 18 to 30 years. Positive isolation kits from Invitrogen were used to isolate CD4+ and CD8+ T cell populations. These records were also assigned to another study, of yellow fever vaccine responses in identical twins. The other study reports the following: According to the authors, the vaccine-induced T cell response in identical twins seemed to be partly convergent and partly specific to each individual. In identical twins, the study followed T cell clones that responded to the vaccine with precision.

The sequence derives from a woman aged 18-29 years in good health. In this chain, TRBV6-2 or TRBV6-3 is recombined with TRBJ2-1, with 8 bases in between that match TRBD2. Sequences were obtained from CD4+ T cells sorted from blood. The nucleotides read TGTGCCAGCAGCCAAGGACTAGCTGAGCAGTTCTTC. The encoded protein is CASSQGLAEQFF.